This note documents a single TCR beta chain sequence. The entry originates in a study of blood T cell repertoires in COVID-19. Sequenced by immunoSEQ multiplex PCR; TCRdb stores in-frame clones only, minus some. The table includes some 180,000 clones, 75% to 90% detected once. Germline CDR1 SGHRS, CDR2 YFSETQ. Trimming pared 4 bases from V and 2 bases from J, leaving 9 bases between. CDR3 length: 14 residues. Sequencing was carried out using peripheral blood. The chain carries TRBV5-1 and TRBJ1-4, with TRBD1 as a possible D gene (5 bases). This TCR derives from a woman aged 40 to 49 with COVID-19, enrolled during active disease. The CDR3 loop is CASSPTVTNEKLFF. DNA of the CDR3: TGCGCCAGCAGCCCGACAGTTACTAATGAAAAACTGTTTTTT. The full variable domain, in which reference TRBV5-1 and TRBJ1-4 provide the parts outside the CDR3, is KAGVTQTPRYLIKTRGQQVTLSCSPISGHRSVSWYQQTPGQGLQFLFEYFSETQRNKGNFPGRFSGRQFSNSRSEMNVSTLELGDSALYLCASSPTVTNEKLFFGSGTQLSVL.